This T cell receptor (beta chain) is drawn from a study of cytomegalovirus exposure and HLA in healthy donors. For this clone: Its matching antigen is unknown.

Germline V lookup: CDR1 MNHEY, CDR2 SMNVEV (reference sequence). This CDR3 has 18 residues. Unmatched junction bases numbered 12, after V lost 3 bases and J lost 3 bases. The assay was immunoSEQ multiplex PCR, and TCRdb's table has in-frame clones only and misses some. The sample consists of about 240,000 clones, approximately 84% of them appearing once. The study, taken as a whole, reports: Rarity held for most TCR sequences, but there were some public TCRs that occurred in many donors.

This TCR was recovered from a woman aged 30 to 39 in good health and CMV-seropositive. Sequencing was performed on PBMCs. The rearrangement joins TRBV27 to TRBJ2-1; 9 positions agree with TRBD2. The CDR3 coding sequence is TGTGCCAGCAGTTTTGGGGTTCCGAGCGGGAGGTTCTACAATGAGCAGTTCTTC. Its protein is CASSFGVPSGRFYNEQFF.